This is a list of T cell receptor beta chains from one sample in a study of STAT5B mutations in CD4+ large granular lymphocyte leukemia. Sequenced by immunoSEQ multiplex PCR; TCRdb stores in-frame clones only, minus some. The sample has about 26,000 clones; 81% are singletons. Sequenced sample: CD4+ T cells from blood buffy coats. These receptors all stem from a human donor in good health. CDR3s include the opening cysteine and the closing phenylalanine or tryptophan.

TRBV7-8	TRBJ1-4	CASSLNSLIATNEKLFF
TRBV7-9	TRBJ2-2	CAGMNTGELFF
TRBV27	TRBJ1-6	CASRNRQGGNSPLHF
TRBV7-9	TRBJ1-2	CASSLKGGYTF
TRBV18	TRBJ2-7	CASSPGRAYEQYF
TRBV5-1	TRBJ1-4	CASSLAGTAEKLFF
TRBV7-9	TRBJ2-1	CASSRVPTEQFF
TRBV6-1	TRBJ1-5	CASSEGDHPGQPQHF
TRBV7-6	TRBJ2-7	CASSSGRDYEQYF
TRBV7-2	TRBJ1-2	CASSLGDRGVSGYTF
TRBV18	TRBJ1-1	CASSPARGRMNTEAFF
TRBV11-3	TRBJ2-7	CASSLPRGGGRYEQYF
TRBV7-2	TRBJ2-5	CASSRLGGHQETQYF
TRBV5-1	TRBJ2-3	CASSLAGNSFETQYF
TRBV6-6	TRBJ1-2	CASSHGLANYGYTF
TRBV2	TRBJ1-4	CASSPGTGQNEKLFF
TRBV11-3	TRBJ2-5	CASSLALAGQETQYF
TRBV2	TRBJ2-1	CASSEDGVMDQQFF
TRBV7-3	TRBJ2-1	CASSLAGDYYNEQFF
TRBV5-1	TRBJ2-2	CASSWQARNTGELFF
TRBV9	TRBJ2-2	CASSVEWGREGTGELFF
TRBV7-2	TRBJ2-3	CASSLILDTQYF
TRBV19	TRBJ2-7	CASSPLGQTSYEQYF
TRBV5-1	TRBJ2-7	CASSLAREQYF
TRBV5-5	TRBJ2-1	CASSSKGDTYSYNEQFF
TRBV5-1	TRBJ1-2	CASSLRQVYGYTF
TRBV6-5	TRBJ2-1	CASSYSGGSDEQFF
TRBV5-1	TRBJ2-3	CASSLVGTGDTQYF
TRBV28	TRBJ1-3	CASSEAGSGNTIYF
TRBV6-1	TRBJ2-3	CASSARGATDTQYF
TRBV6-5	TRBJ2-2	CASSSGQGRTGELFF
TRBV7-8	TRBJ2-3	CASSLTSDTQYF
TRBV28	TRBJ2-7	CASSSSRGEQYF
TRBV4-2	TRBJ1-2	CASSGFSKHSYGYTF
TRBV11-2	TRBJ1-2	CASSPRQGYYGYTF
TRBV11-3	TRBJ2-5	CASSVSGGSETQYF
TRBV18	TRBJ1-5	CASSPPAMGINQPQHF
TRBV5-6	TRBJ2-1	CASSPAGTPHNEQFF
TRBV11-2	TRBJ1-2	CASSLAADYGYTF
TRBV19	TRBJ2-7	CASSEGLVSYEQYF
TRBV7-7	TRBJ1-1	CASSLLTMGGGLNTEAFF
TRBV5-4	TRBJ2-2	CASSLGGLKYTGELFF
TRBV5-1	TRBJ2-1	CASSLASVGSYNEQFF
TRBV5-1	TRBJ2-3	CASSRGQGARSDTQYF
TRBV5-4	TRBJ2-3	CASSWGGQGSTDTQYF
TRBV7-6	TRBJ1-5	CASSYPGGPQHF
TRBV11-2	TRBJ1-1	CASSLEGTGTEAFF
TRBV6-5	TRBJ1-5	CASSSDRLSNQPQHF
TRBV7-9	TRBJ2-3	CASSLVAGSTDTQYF
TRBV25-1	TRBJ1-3	CASSDSILGNTIYF
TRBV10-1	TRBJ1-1	CASSATSGDTEAFF
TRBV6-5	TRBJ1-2	CASSSETPRGGYGYTF
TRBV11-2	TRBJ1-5	CASSPTTGINQPQHF
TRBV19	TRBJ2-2	CASSISRATTGELFF
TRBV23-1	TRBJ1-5	CASSQAGGGIGNQPQHF